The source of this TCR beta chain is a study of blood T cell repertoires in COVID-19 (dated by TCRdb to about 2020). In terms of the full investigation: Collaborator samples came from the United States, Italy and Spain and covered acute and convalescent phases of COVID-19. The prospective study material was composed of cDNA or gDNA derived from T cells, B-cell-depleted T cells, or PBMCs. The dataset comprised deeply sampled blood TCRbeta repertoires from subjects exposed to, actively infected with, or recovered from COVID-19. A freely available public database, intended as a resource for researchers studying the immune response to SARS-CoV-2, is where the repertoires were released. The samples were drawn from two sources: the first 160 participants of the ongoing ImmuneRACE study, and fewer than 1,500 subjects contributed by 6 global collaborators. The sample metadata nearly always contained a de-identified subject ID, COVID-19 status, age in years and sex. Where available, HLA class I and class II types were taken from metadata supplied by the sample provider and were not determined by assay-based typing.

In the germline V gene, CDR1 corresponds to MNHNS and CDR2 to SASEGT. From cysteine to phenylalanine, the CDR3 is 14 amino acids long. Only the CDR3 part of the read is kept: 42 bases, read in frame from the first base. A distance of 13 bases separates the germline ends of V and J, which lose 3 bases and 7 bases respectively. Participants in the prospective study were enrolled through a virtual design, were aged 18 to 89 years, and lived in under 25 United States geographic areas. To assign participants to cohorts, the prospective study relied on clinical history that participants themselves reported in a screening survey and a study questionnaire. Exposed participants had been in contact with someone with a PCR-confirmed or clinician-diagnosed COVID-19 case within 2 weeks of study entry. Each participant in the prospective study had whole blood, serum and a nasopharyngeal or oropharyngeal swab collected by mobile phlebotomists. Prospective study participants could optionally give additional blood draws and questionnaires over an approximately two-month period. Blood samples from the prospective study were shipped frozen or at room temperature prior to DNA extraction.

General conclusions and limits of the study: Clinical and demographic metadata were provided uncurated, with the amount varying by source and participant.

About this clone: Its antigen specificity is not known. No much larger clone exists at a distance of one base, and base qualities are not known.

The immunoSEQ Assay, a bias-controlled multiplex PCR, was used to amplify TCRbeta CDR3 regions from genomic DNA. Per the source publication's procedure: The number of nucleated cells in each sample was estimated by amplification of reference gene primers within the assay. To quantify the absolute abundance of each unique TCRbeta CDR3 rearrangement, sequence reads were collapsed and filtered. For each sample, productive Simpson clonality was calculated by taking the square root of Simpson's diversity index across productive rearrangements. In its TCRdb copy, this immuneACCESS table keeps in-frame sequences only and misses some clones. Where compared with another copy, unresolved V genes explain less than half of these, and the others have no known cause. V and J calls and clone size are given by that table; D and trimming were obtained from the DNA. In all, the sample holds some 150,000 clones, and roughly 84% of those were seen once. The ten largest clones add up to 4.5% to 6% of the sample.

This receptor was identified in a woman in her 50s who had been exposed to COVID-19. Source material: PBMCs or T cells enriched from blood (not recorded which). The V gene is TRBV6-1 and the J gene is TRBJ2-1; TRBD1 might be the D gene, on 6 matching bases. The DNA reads TGTGCCAGCAGTGAGCAGGGGTTGTTAAATGAGCAGTTCTTC. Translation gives CASSEQGLLNEQFF.